This T cell receptor (beta chain) was sequenced during a study of T cell responses to AZD1222 COVID-19 vaccine (TCRdb year 2021). With respect to the entire study: AZD1222 recipients given second doses at about 4 weeks or at about 12 weeks were pooled, since spike-specific TCR depth and breadth were not found to differ between the two schedules. TCR sequencing covered more than 230 trial participants: 200 to 210 given two doses of AZD1222 and about 26 given two doses of MenACWY control vaccine. Enrollment into the trials was organized by age into subgroups of 18-55, 56-69 and 70-plus years, and those subgroups contained roughly 140, 27 and 60 TCR-sequenced participants, respectively. Study-wide findings and limitations: Vaccine-associated CD4 TCRs spanned the whole spike protein, with dominant responses in regions 160-218 and 743-854. Because no day 14 peak-response samples were available, repertoires were characterized only after the peak T cell response. A significant rise in spike-specific TCR breadth and depth was observed after two AZD1222 doses relative to day 0 and relative to MenACWY recipients. Conclusions about previously exposed vaccinees are limited because only a handful of AZD1222 recipients were SARS-CoV-2 seropositive at baseline. Most participants were white British and females outnumbered males, and the authors suggested that clonal diversity may have been underestimated. Reportedly, close to half of the unique spike-specific TCRs recognized epitopes lying outside the regions that are mutated in the B.1.351 and B.1.1.7 variants. The 56-69-year group was small, and its depth increase did not reach significance, likely because of low power.

The intended sense of this specimen's time point label: baseline before first vaccination. The vaccinee samples were drawn from two UK trials, COV001 and COV002, one of which was a single-blind randomized controlled phase 2/3 trial testing AZD1222 (ChAdOx1 nCoV-19) in healthy adults. For TCRbeta chain sequencing, PBMC samples were collected from trial participants at day 0 and at day 28 after the second dose. As regards this clone: Its antigen is not yet known. Base qualities are missing; no much larger clone stands one base away.

The CDR3 regions of human TCRbeta chains were analyzed by immunosequencing. Regarding the original processing steps: Repertoire TCRs were matched against a reference library of SARS-CoV-2-specific TCRs generated with the MIRA antigen-specificity platform. Breadth was defined as the fraction of unique TCRs that were SARS-CoV-2-associated, and depth was defined as the fraction of total T cells that were SARS-CoV-2-associated. Using the MIRA data, every spike-specific TCR was mapped to the spike region that the TCR reacted to and assigned to either a CD4 or a CD8 class. Log10-transformed breadth and depth values were compared by one-way ANOVA with Sidak's multiple comparisons tests. The immuneACCESS repertoire file appears here via TCRdb, limited to in-frame rearrangements. These files lack a portion of the clones; in checked studies, under half of the deficit traces to unresolved V genes, and the cause of the others is not known. The V and J calls and the clone size are those of that table, but D and trimming were determined from the DNA. This sample has 90,000 to 120,000 clones in its table, and 70% to 90% of those were observed once. Together, the top ten hold roughly 6.5% of the sample.

Here the sequenced sample was peripheral blood, taken on day 0 of AZD1222 vaccination. The clonotype originates from an adult in good health.

CDR3 region: CTSSNLDRITYEQYF. At the DNA level, the sequence is TGCACCAGCAGCAACCTAGACAGGATCACCTACGAGCAGTACTTC. The V gene is TRBV1 and the J gene is TRBJ2-7; the tabulated D call, TRBD1, remains unverified against the DNA. TRBV1 is annotated as a pseudogene. The CDR3 runs 15 amino acids, cysteine and phenylalanine included. Of the read, only the CDR3 DNA is kept; its 45 bases are in frame from base 1.